This T cell receptor (beta chain) was identified during a study of T-cell memory formation after mild COVID-19. Study-level information: In these data, TCR clusters were largely donor specific.

Concerning this clonotype itself: The antigen is unknown.

Study-wide results and caveats: Of the contracting clones, CD4+ ones lay mainly in CM and EM, and CD8+ ones in EMRA. Cross-reactive memory appears to have joined, as suggested by some responding clones showing up in pre-infection memory. Clones contracting over day 15 to 85 were CD4/CD8 balanced, with later expanders leaning CD4+.

Trimming cost V 1 base and J 2 bases, with 9 bases left between them. The germline V gene encodes CDR1 SGHTA and CDR2 FQGNSA. The CDR3 has 15 residues. TCRdb used MiXCR to reprocess the 5' RACE reads, holding one entry per CDR3 protein. The profile shows roughly 450,000 distinct CDR3 sequences, about 20% of them singletons. The rearrangement joins TRBV7-2 to TRBJ2-1; no firm D call. The sequence derives from an adult woman who had mild COVID-19 (a few samples of this study predate the infection). Cell type and time point are not known. Sequencing was performed on PBMCs or a T cell subset sorted from them (not recorded which). The CDR3 is CASSLDLSTYNEQFF. The DNA for the CDR3 is TGTGCCAGCAGCTTAGATCTTAGTACCTACAATGAGCAGTTCTTC.